This is a list of T cell receptor beta chains from one sample in a study of T cell repertoires in aging, cancer and after chemotherapy. TCRdb re-called the multiplex PCR reads with MiXCR, one entry per CDR3 protein. The table shows approximately 6,600 distinct CDR3 sequences, with around 30% occurring only once. Material: blood. The source is a human donor with a blood cancer. The donor label of this sample is uncertain. CDR3s include the opening cysteine and the closing phenylalanine or tryptophan. D genes are given only for firm matches. Not every row has a clone size; where given, it reads once, few, many or a size class.

.,TRBV5-1,.,TRBJ2-2,TGCGCCAGCAGCTTGACCGGGGGGCACACCGGGGAGCTGTTTTTT,CASSLTGGHTGELFF
few,TRBV6-5,.,TRBJ2-7,TGTGCCAGCAGTTACTCGGGCGGGGCTTCCCTGGGGGAGCAGTACTTC,CASSYSGGASLGEQYF
.,TRBV19,.,TRBJ2-3,TGTGCCAGTAGTATCATCAGAACTAGCACAGATACGCAGTATTTT,CASSIIRTSTDTQYF
.,TRBV6-2/TRBV6-3,TRBD1,TRBJ2-5,TGTGCCAGCAGTTACGGACAGGGGGTGCTTCCCGGAGAGACCCAGTACTTC,CASSYGQGVLPGETQYF
medium-sized,TRBV6-5,.,TRBJ1-2,TGTGCCAGCAGTTCGACCAGGTCGGAAGGCTACACCTTC,CASSSTRSEGYTF
.,TRBV27,TRBD2,TRBJ2-5,TGTGCCAGCAGTCTCATGACAGCTAGCGGGGGGCAAGAGACCCAGTACTTC,CASSLMTASGGQETQYF
.,TRBV27,.,TRBJ2-2,TGTGCCAGCAGTTTAAGCCCTTACACCGGGGAGCTGTTTTTT,CASSLSPYTGELFF
few,TRBV6-5,.,TRBJ2-5,TGTGCCAGCAGGATTTTTGGAGGGGCCGGGGAGACCCAGTACTTC,CASRIFGGAGETQYF
.,TRBV5-1,TRBD2,TRBJ2-2,TGCGCCAGCAGCCGGGGGGACCCTACGGGGACCGGGGAGCTGTTTTTT,CASSRGDPTGTGELFF
.,TRBV24-1,TRBD1,TRBJ2-2,TGTGCCACTTCTGGACAGGGAGCGCGAGAGCTGTTTTTT,CATSGQGARELFF
.,TRBV6-2/TRBV6-3,.,TRBJ1-4,TGTGCCAGCAGCCCACACGGACGGGACACTAATGAAAAACTGTTTTTT,CASSPHGRDTNEKLFF
few,TRBV13,.,TRBJ2-6,TGTGCCAGCAGCTTAGAGAGACAGCTGGACTCTGGGGCCAACGTCCTGACTTTC,CASSLERQLDSGANVLTF
few,TRBV7-6,TRBD2,TRBJ2-2,TGTGCCAGCAGCTTAGTGCGGGCTAGCGGGGGAACCGGGGAGCTGTTTTTT,CASSLVRASGGTGELFF
.,TRBV18,.,TRBJ2-3,TGTGCCAGCTCACCTACAGTGTCAGATACGCAGTATTTT,CASSPTVSDTQYF
many,TRBV6-2/TRBV6-3,TRBD1,TRBJ1-5,TGTGCCAGCAGTTACGGCACAGGGGGCGGTAGCAATCAGCCCCAGCATTTT,CASSYGTGGGSNQPQHF
.,TRBV12-3/TRBV12-4,TRBD1,TRBJ1-2,TGTGCCAGCATTCAACCAGGGGGTCATGGCTACACCTTC,CASIQPGGHGYTF
.,TRBV19,.,TRBJ2-4,TGTGCCAGTAGTCCCGGCAGGCGACTAGCCAAAAACATTCAGTACTTC,CASSPGRRLAKNIQYF
few,TRBV12-3/TRBV12-4,.,TRBJ2-3,TGTGCCAGCAGTCGCCACTCTGGGTTAGATACGCAGTATTTT,CASSRHSGLDTQYF
.,TRBV4-2,TRBD2,TRBJ2-1,TGTGCCAGCGGCCACAAGCGGGGGGGGGGCTACAATGAGCAGTTCTTC,CASGHKRGGGYNEQFF
.,TRBV13,.,TRBJ2-3,TGCGCCAGCAGCCCAGAGGGGAGCGGAACAGATACGCAGTATTTT,CASSPEGSGTDTQYF
few,TRBV6-5,.,TRBJ1-4,TGTGCCAGCATGTCGTCTACAATGAAGAAACTGTTTTTT,CASMSSTMKKLFF
many,TRBV19,.,TRBJ1-6,TGTGCCAGTAGCAACAGGATAAATTCACCCCTCCACTTT,CASSNRINSPLHF
few,TRBV19,.,TRBJ1-5,TGTGCCAGTACCCTGAGACTGGCGAATCAGCCCCAGCATTTT,CASTLRLANQPQHF
.,TRBV6-5,TRBD1,TRBJ1-3,TGTGCCAGCAGTAGACAGGGGCAGTACTCTGGAAACACCATATATTTT,CASSRQGQYSGNTIYF
.,TRBV27,TRBD1,TRBJ1-4,TGTGCCAGCAGCAGACAGGGGGCGACTAATGAAAAACTGTTTTTT,CASSRQGATNEKLFF
.,TRBV9,TRBD2,TRBJ2-2,TGTGCCAGCAGCGCTAGCGGGGGGGCCGGGGAGCTGTTTTTT,CASSASGGAGELFF
few,TRBV5-5,TRBD1,TRBJ2-2,TGTGCCAGCAGCTTTGGGACAGTTAACACCGGGGAGCTGTTTTTT,CASSFGTVNTGELFF